The clone carrying this TCR beta chain was seen many times. Its specificity is not known. The sample belongs to a study of T cell repertoires in cytomegalovirus infection. Study as a whole: CMV infection plus the matching HLA type was flagged by public TCR beta signatures.

Germline V gene lookup returns CDR1 SGHTA and CDR2 FQGNSA. Between the trimmed V and J ends, which lost 5 bases and 7 bases, there was a span of 9 bases. This CDR3 has 12 amino acids. MiXCR, run by TCRdb on the reads, gives a single entry per CDR3 protein. The sample has 60,000 to 85,000 distinct CDR3 sequences, roughly 20% seen once. The sequence was collected from a human donor in good health (CMV status not recorded). Some clones in this sample may be carry-over from other donors' samples. The gene calls are TRBV7-2 and TRBJ2-1; D is ambiguous. The sequenced material came from PBMCs, sequenced either directly or after in vitro stimulation (not recorded which). The DNA of the CDR3 is TGTGCCAGCAGCAGCTACCAAAATGAGCAGTTCTTC. Its translation is CASSSYQNEQFF.